One and the same sample provided the 32 T cell receptor beta chains below, sequenced in a study of T cell responses to AZD1222 COVID-19 vaccine. This table comes from immunoSEQ multiplex PCR, and its TCRdb copy is limited to in-frame clones, with some not included. In the table there are roughly 95,000 clones, approximately 90% of which are singletons. Sequencing was performed on peripheral blood, taken 28 days after the second AZD1222 dose. Receptor source: an adult who received the AZD1222 COVID-19 vaccine.

The chain carries TRBV28 and TRBJ1-2; 10 bases align to TRBD1. This CDR3 spans 15 amino acids. Germline V gives CDR1 MDHEN, CDR2 SYDVKM. After removal of 3 bases from V and 3 bases from J, the junction contained 4 bases not matched to a gene. CDR3: CASSFAGTGDYGYTF. The DNA of the CDR3 is TGTGCCAGCAGTTTCGCCGGGACAGGGGACTATGGCTACACCTTC.

The V call is TRBV12-3 or TRBV12-4, the J call TRBJ1-2; perhaps TRBD1 as D (6 bases). The CDR3 spans 11 residues. V was cut by 6 bases and J by 10 bases, with 12 bases left in between. CDR3 in amino acids: CASSPGQYYTF. CDR3 in DNA: TGTGCCAGCAGCCCAGGACAGTACTACACCTTC.

The V gene is TRBV10-3, the J gene TRBJ2-5; possibly TRBD2 for D (5 bases). The CDR3 has 13 residues. Germline loops: CDR1 ENHRY, CDR2 SYGVKD. Trimming stripped 4 bases from V and 5 bases from J, with 11 bases between. The CDR3: CAISGSSQETQYF. The CDR3 nucleotides read TGTGCCATCAGTGGGTCTAGCCAGGAGACCCAGTACTTC.

The rearrangement uses TRBV7-9 and TRBJ2-3, with a weak D call TRBD1 (5 bases). Germline lookup yields CDR1 SEHNR and CDR2 FQNEAQ (reference sequence). The length of the CDR3 is 14 residues. V was trimmed by 10 bases and J by 0 bases, leaving 14 bases between them. The CDR3: CAIKQGSSTDTQYF. CDR3 nucleotides: TGTGCCATCAAGCAGGGCTCGAGCACAGATACGCAGTATTTT.

The chain couples TRBV14 to TRBJ1-1; 9 nucleotides agree with TRBD1. CDR1 SGHDN and CDR2 FVKESK come from the germline V gene. The CDR3 runs 15 residues. V dropped 0 bases and J dropped 10; count of bases not matched to a gene: 9. This chain's CDR3 is CASSQEIITGGGAFF. DNA of the CDR3: TGTGCCAGCAGCCAAGAAATCATTACAGGGGGCGGAGCTTTCTTT. Together with reference TRBV14 and TRBJ1-1, the CDR3 gives the full variable domain: EAGVTQFPSHSVIEKGQTVTLRCDPISGHDNLYWYRRVMGKEIKFLLHFVKESKQDESGMPNNRFLAERTGGTYSTLKVQPAELEDSGVYFCASSQEIITGGGAFFGQGTRLTVV.

This chain joins TRBV25-1 and TRBJ1-4; D perhaps matches TRBD1 (6 bases). Germline CDR1 is MGHDK and CDR2 is SYGVNS. Trimming removed 6 bases at V and 8 bases at J, with 16 bases between. This CDR3 region has 14 residues. CDR3 coding DNA: TGTGCCAGCAGGGGGGGTCGGGACAACGAAAAACTGTTTTTT. This codes for CASRGGRDNEKLFF. Variable domain in full (rest from reference TRBV25-1 and TRBJ1-4): EADIYQTPRYLVIGTGKKITLECSQTMGHDKMYWYQQDPGMELHLIHYSYGVNSTEKGDLSSESTVSRIRTEHFPLTLESARPSHTSQYLCASRGGRDNEKLFFGSGTQLSVL.

V gene TRBV3-1 (or the pseudogene TRBV3-2) combines with J gene TRBJ1-2; tentatively, D is TRBD1 (6 bases). The CDR3 extends over 15 amino acids. Per the germline V gene, CDR1 is LGHDT and CDR2 is YNNKEL (reference sequence). Trimming cost V 4 bases and J 2 bases, with 14 bases left between them. The CDR3 loop reads CASSPPGAPNYGYTF. The DNA for the CDR3 is TGTGCCAGCAGCCCCCCAGGGGCCCCCAACTATGGCTACACCTTC.

This clone was observed once. The CDR3 DNA sequence: TGTGCCAGCAGCCAGGGGACATTCGGTAATTCACCCCTCCACTTT. Amino acids: CASSQGTFGNSPLHF. V usage is TRBV3-1 (or the pseudogene TRBV3-2) and J usage is TRBJ1-6; TRBD1 is a possible D gene (6 bases). CDR1 LGHDT and CDR2 YNNKEL come from the germline V gene (reference sequence). The CDR3 consists of 15 residues. Trimming pared 3 bases from V and 6 bases from J, leaving 12 bases between.

The CDR3 reads CASRDPGTGYNEQFF. CDR3 nucleotides: TGTGCCAGCAGAGACCCCGGGACAGGGTACAATGAGCAGTTCTTC. This rearrangement joins TRBV11-1 to TRBJ2-1, with 9 bases matching TRBD1. This CDR3 has 15 amino acids. The V segment lost 6 bases and the J segment 4 bases; nucleotides outside the gene matches: 7. Germline V gene sequence: CDR1 SGHAT, CDR2 FQDESV (reference sequence).

The rearrangement uses TRBV18 and TRBJ1-1; 7 positions match TRBD1. The CDR3 length is 14 residues. Germline CDR1 and CDR2: KGHSH and LQKENI. V shed 6 bases, J shed 1 base, and the junction held 5 bases outside the gene matches. The CDR3 is CASSQGQTNTEAFF. DNA of the CDR3: TGTGCCAGCTCCCAGGGACAGACGAACACTGAAGCTTTCTTT.

This rearrangement joins TRBV5-1 to TRBJ1-1; no clear D. Trimming pared 2 bases from V and 1 base from J, leaving 9 bases between. The length of the CDR3 is 14 residues. Germline V gives CDR1 SGHRS, CDR2 YFSETQ. CDR3 residues: CASSFRSENTEAFF. CDR3 DNA sequence: TGCGCCAGCAGCTTTAGGTCAGAGAACACTGAAGCTTTCTTT.

The J gene is TRBJ2-1, the V gene TRBV7-9; D not certain. The CDR3 is 17 residues long. The V and J ends lost 5 bases and 0 bases respectively, with 17 bases between them. Germline V gene data show CDR1 as SEHNR and CDR2 as FQNEAQ (reference sequence). The CDR3 bases are TGTGCCAGCAGCCGAATTGGTGGTAGAACCTCCTACAATGAGCAGTTCTTC. Translated, it gives CASSRIGGRTSYNEQFF.

The chain uses TRBV11-3 and TRBJ1-1; possibly TRBD1 for D (5 bases). The ends were cut back, 5 bases at V and 1 base at J, with 14 bases in the middle. Per the germline V gene, CDR1 is SGHNT and CDR2 is YENEEA. CDR3 length: 15 residues. CDR3 DNA: TGTGCCAGCAGCGTCGGGACGGCAGAGAACACTGAAGCTTTCTTT. This gives the protein CASSVGTAENTEAFF.

The V and J genes are TRBV10-2 and TRBJ2-5; D may be TRBD2 (6 bases). The V and J ends lost 10 bases and 7 bases respectively, with 22 bases between them. CDR3 length equals 14 residues. Germline values: CDR1 WSHSY, CDR2 SAAADI. CDR3 sequence (DNA): TGCGCCACGACGGAGGCTAGCGCCGGGGGGACCCAGTACTTC. This translates into CATTEASAGGTQYF.

V usage is TRBV28 and J usage is TRBJ1-1; no clear D. Trimming pared 7 bases from V and 5 bases from J, leaving 14 bases between. The germline V gene has CDR1 MDHEN and CDR2 SYDVKM. CDR3 length equals 13 residues. The CDR3 sequence: CASTLRPRTEAFF. Here the CDR3 DNA reads TGTGCCAGCACCCTTCGGCCGCGGACTGAAGCTTTCTTT. The whole variable domain, filled in from reference TRBV28 and TRBJ1-1, reads DVKVTQSSRYLVKRTGEKVFLECVQDMDHENMFWYRQDPGLGLRLIYFSYDVKMKEKGDIPEGYSVSREKKERFSLILESASTNQTSMYLCASTLRPRTEAFFGQGTRLTVV.

J is TRBJ1-4 and V is TRBV10-3; no clear D gene. With 0 bases removed from V and 3 bases from J, the gap between germline ends came to 5 bases. This CDR3 region has 14 residues. CDR1 and CDR2 from the germline V gene are ENHRY and SYGVKD. CDR3: CAISESQANEKLFF. The CDR3 bases are TGTGCCATCAGTGAGTCCCAGGCTAATGAAAAACTGTTTTTT.

V is TRBV7-3 and J is TRBJ2-2; D not certain. Per germline, CDR1 SGHTA and CDR2 FQGTGA. With 5 bases removed from V and 5 bases from J, the gap between germline ends came to 9 bases. The CDR3 runs to 13 residues. CDR3 sequence: CASSPDRTGELFF. As DNA, the CDR3 is TGTGCCAGCAGCCCGGACCGAACCGGGGAGCTGTTTTTT. Combining the CDR3 with reference TRBV7-3 and TRBJ2-2 gives the whole variable domain GAGVSQTPSNKVTEKGKYVELRCDPISGHTALYWYRQSLGQGPEFLIYFQGTGAADDSGLPNDRFFAVRPEGSVSTLKIQRTERGDSAVYLCASSPDRTGELFFGEGSRLTVL.

This clone is a singleton in its sample. The V and J genes are TRBV27 and TRBJ1-3; unclear D gene. Trimming removed 8 bases from V and 7 bases from J, with 12 bases in between. The CDR3 contains 12 residues. The V gene's germline CDR1 is MNHEY and CDR2 SMNVEV (reference sequence). DNA of the CDR3: TGTGCCAGCCGGTCCCAGAGGAACACCATATATTTT. Its protein product is CASRSQRNTIYF.

The rearrangement links TRBV18 to TRBJ1-1; D gene ambiguous. CDR1 and CDR2 from the germline V gene are KGHSH and LQKENI. The length of the CDR3 is 12 residues. The ends were cut back, 2 bases at V and 4 bases at J, with 5 bases in the middle. CDR3 residues: CASSPTGTEAFF. The CDR3, as DNA: TGTGCCAGCTCACCAACCGGCACTGAAGCTTTCTTT.

The chain employs TRBV3-1 (or the pseudogene TRBV3-2) and TRBJ1-1; D not certain. Germline-derived CDR1 and CDR2 are LGHDT and YNNKEL (reference sequence). The CDR3 runs 16 residues. Trimming took 2 bases from V and 2 from J, leaving 15 bases between them. CDR3: CASSQLTSPPNTEAFF. The CDR3 DNA is TGTGCCAGCAGCCAACTTACCAGCCCCCCCAACACTGAAGCTTTCTTT.

The gene calls are TRBV27 and TRBJ1-2; 9 bases fit TRBD1. CDR1 is MNHEY and CDR2 is SMNVEV in the germline V gene (reference sequence). The CDR3 has 16 amino acids. J lost 0 bases, V lost 5 bases, and 7 bases had no gene match. This CDR3 reads CASSAHGTGPNYGYTF. In DNA form, the CDR3 reads TGTGCCAGCAGTGCCCACGGGACAGGGCCTAACTATGGCTACACCTTC.

CDR3 loop: CASKVAGGPSYEQYF. The DNA of the CDR3 is TGTGCCAGCAAGGTAGCGGGGGGGCCATCTTACGAGCAGTACTTC. V and J are TRBV27 and TRBJ2-7, with 11 bases aligning to TRBD2. The germline gives CDR1 MNHEY, CDR2 SMNVEV (reference sequence). This CDR3 is 15 amino acids long. V lost 7 bases to trimming and J lost 4 bases; unmatched junction nucleotides: 9.

This chain connects TRBV7-8 to TRBJ1-5, with a possible D match to TRBD1 (5 bases). V was shortened by 0 bases and J by 0 bases, with 12 bases between the two germline ends. The CDR3 sequence is 17 residues long. Germline V gene data show CDR1 as SGHVS and CDR2 as FQNEAQ. The CDR3 is CASSLAWGSYSNQPQHF. Written as DNA, the CDR3 is TGTGCCAGCAGCTTAGCCTGGGGCAGTTATAGCAATCAGCCCCAGCATTTT.

The chain's CDR3 is CASRKGEAQYF. Written as DNA, the CDR3 is TGTGCCAGCAGGAAGGGAGAGGCGCAGTATTTT. The rearrangement joins TRBV6-6 to TRBJ2-3; D might be TRBD2 (5 bases). V was cut by 6 bases and J by 10 bases, with 11 bases left in between. There are 11 residues in the CDR3. CDR1 and CDR2 from the germline V gene are MNHNY and SVGAGI (reference sequence).

The chain uses TRBV2 and TRBJ2-7; maybe TRBD1 (5 bases). This CDR3 contains 12 residues. Germline-derived CDR1 and CDR2 are SNHLY and FYNNEI. V was pared by 5 bases and J by 3 bases, with 8 bases between. CDR3 nucleotide sequence: TGTGCCAGCAGTACCCAGGGCTACGAGCAGTACTTC. Translation: CASSTQGYEQYF.

The chain employs TRBV19 and TRBJ1-1; a possible D gene is TRBD1 (5 bases). The germline V and J ends were trimmed by 7 bases and 3 bases, with 12 bases remaining between them. Germline V gives CDR1 LNHDA, CDR2 SQIVND (reference sequence). The length of the CDR3 is 13 residues. The CDR3 DNA sequence: TGTGCCAGTAAGGACACCGGCTACACTGAAGCTTTCTTT. This translates into CASKDTGYTEAFF.

This chain connects TRBV7-2 to TRBJ1-5; possibly TRBD1 for D (6 bases). In germline, CDR1 is SGHTA, CDR2 FQGNSA. The CDR3 consists of 15 residues. V gave up 1 base and J gave up 1 base, with 8 bases separating them. CDR3 loop: CASSLGGASNQPQHF. CDR3 coding DNA: TGTGCCAGCAGCTTAGGGGGGGCGAGCAATCAGCCCCAGCATTTT.

This chain connects TRBV5-4 to TRBJ1-4; tentatively, D is TRBD1 (5 bases). The V gene lost 4 bases and the J gene lost 5 bases, with 12 bases spanning the gap. The CDR3 is made up of 14 amino acids. CDR1 SGHNT and CDR2 YYREEE come from the germline V gene (reference sequence). This chain's CDR3 is CASSPWGGNEKLFF. The CDR3 DNA follows: TGTGCCAGCAGCCCCTGGGGGGGAAATGAAAAACTGTTTTTT.

The chain couples TRBV15 to TRBJ2-5; 7 bases match TRBD1. Germline assignment: CDR1 LNHNV and CDR2 YYDKDF (reference sequence). The CDR3 spans 15 residues. The J segment lost 5 bases and the V segment lost 0 bases, leaving 6 bases of the junction unmatched. CDR3 nucleotides: TGTGCCACCAGCAGAGATTACGACAGGGCGGAGACCCAGTACTTC. It is translated as CATSRDYDRAETQYF.

This chain uses TRBV29-1 with TRBJ1-2, with D unresolved. The germline gives CDR1 SQVTM, CDR2 ANQGSEA. With 3 bases removed from V and 7 bases from J, the gap between germline ends came to 9 bases. The CDR3 has 11 amino acids. CDR3 in amino acids: CSVDGSRGYTF. CDR3 bases: TGCAGCGTTGATGGGTCCCGTGGCTACACCTTC.

The chain links TRBV5-1 to TRBJ1-1; TRBD1 matches at 7 bases. Germline CDR1 and CDR2: SGHRS and YFSETQ. The CDR3 extends over 16 amino acids. The trim removed 4 bases at V and 1 base at J, leaving 10 bases unmatched. The CDR3 here is CASSAMTTGSNTEAFF. CDR3 sequence (DNA): TGCGCCAGCAGCGCCATGACGACAGGGTCGAACACTGAAGCTTTCTTT.

V gene TRBV7-2 combines with J gene TRBJ1-2; possibly TRBD1 for D (5 bases). The germline V gene encodes CDR1 SGHTA and CDR2 FQGNSA. There are 13 residues in the CDR3. V lost 5 bases and J 5 bases, leaving 12 bases between the germline ends. Here the CDR3 DNA reads TGTGCCAGCAGCCCCGAATCAGGGTATGGCTACACCTTC. Protein product: CASSPESGYGYTF.